These 9 T cell receptor beta chains were all obtained from the same sample, sequenced in a study of cytomegalovirus exposure and HLA in healthy donors. Researchers ran the PCR with 60 Vbeta and 13 Jbeta primers. Using immunoSEQ multiplex PCR, the repertoire was profiled, and TCRdb retains in-frame clones only, with some absent. The sample has about 120,000 clones; 72% are singletons. The sequencing input was PBMCs. The origin of the receptors is a man under 40 in good health and CMV-seronegative.

The chain carries TRBV7-6 and TRBJ2-7, with a weak D call TRBD2 (5 bases). CDR3 size: 17 residues. V dropped 3 bases and J dropped 0 bases, with 18 bases sitting between them. In germline, CDR1 is SGHVS, CDR2 FNYEAQ. The CDR3 is CASSLSPSGGGSYEQYF. CDR3 sequence (DNA): TGTGCCAGCAGCTTGTCGCCGTCTGGAGGAGGCTCCTACGAGCAGTACTTC.

The V call is TRBV12-5, the J call TRBJ1-1; D is unclear. The germline CDR1 and CDR2 sequences are LGHNT and FRNRAP. This CDR3 is built from 12 residues. Trimming took off 6 bases at V and 1 base at J, with 6 bases between the two ends. The CDR3 DNA reads as TGTGCTAGTGGGCTCGGGAACACTGAAGCTTTCTTT. This encodes CASGLGNTEAFF.

V usage is TRBV9 and J usage is TRBJ2-7; D is ambiguous. The CDR3 covers 15 residues. The germline CDR1 and CDR2 sequences are SGDLS and YYNGEE. V lost 5 bases and J 0 bases, leaving 15 bases between the germline ends. The CDR3 bases are TGTGCCAGCAGTGGTGTGGGCCCAAACTCCTACGAGCAGTACTTC. Protein product: CASSGVGPNSYEQYF.

This chain links TRBV9 with TRBJ2-7, with TRBD1 matching 9 bases. The CDR3 is 15 amino acids. V shed 2 bases, J shed 3 bases, and the junction held 6 bases outside the gene matches. Germline-derived CDR1 and CDR2 are SGDLS and YYNGEE. CDR3 loop: CASSVRDREGYEQYF. DNA of the CDR3: TGTGCCAGCAGCGTCCGGGACAGGGAAGGCTACGAGCAGTACTTC. Based on the CDR3 plus reference TRBV9 and TRBJ2-7, the full variable domain is DSGVTQTPKHLITATGQRVTLRCSPRSGDLSVYWYQQSLDQGLQFLIQYYNGEERAKGNILERFSAQQFPDLHSELNLSSLELGDSALYFCASSVRDREGYEQYFGPGTRLTVT.

With respect to this clone: A junction boundary mismatches the germline segment, possibly from a read error. The genes are TRBV5-6 and TRBJ2-2; 8 positions match TRBD2. The CDR3 is 16 amino acids. CDR1 SGHDT and CDR2 YYEEEE come from the germline V gene. In nucleotides, the CDR3 is TGTGCCGGCAGCTTGGTCGGGGGGGCCGACACCGGGGAGCTGTTTTTT. As protein: CAGSLVGGADTGELFF. The full variable domain, in which reference TRBV5-6 and TRBJ2-2 provide the parts outside the CDR3, is DAGVTQSPTHLIKTRGQQVTLRCSPKSGHDTVSWYQQALGQGPQFIFQYYEEEERQRGNFPDRFSGHQFPNYSSELNVNALLLGDSALYLCAGSLVGGADTGELFFGEGSRLTVL.

J is TRBJ1-6 and V is TRBV11-1; 8 bases fit TRBD1. The CDR3 consists of 17 residues. V dropped 5 bases and J dropped 8; count of bases not matched to a gene: 14. Per germline, CDR1 SGHAT and CDR2 FQDESV (reference sequence). Here the CDR3 reads CASSPDRVRGRDSPLHF. DNA for the CDR3: TGTGCCAGCAGCCCGGACAGGGTTCGGGGCCGGGATTCACCCCTCCACTTT.

V is TRBV5-1 and J is TRBJ2-7; D is perhaps TRBD1 (5 bases). Trimming left V 1 base short and J 2 bases short, with 10 bases between. Germline assignment: CDR1 SGHRS and CDR2 YFSETQ. There are 14 residues in the CDR3. CDR3 loop: CASSLLDSAYEQYF. The CDR3 coding sequence is TGCGCCAGCAGCTTGCTTGACAGTGCCTACGAGCAGTACTTC.

This clone appeared a few times. The chain links TRBV11-2 to TRBJ1-2, with 7 nucleotides matching TRBD1. Germline V gene data show CDR1 as SGHAT and CDR2 as FQNNGV. The CDR3 runs 14 residues. V shed 5 bases and J 8 bases; nucleotides not matched to a gene: 11. CDR3 sequence: CASSLGQATRGYTF. CDR3 nucleotides: TGTGCCAGCAGCCTCGGACAGGCAACCAGGGGCTACACCTTC.

The chain joins TRBV2 to TRBJ2-3, with 9 bases aligning to TRBD1. The junction had 5 bases not matched to a gene; V was cut back by 4 bases and J by 3 bases. The CDR3 totals 15 residues. CDR1 SNHLY and CDR2 FYNNEI come from the germline V gene. CDR3 sequence: CASSGRGQGTDTQYF. The CDR3 DNA sequence: TGTGCCAGCAGTGGGCGGGGACAGGGAACAGATACGCAGTATTTT.